This entry is about one T cell receptor beta chain. Its matching antigen is unknown. These data belong to a study of cytomegalovirus exposure and HLA in healthy donors. Assay: immunoSEQ multiplex PCR; the TCRdb copy retains only in-frame clones and omits some. The sample lists about 170,000 clones, 89% occurring once. The study drew the donors from its approximately 110-subject validation cohort, separate from the approximately 670-subject first cohort. General study results and limits: TCR sequences were mostly rare, though some public TCRs occurred in many donors. The study listed under 200 cytomegalovirus-associated TCR beta chains.

The germline V and J ends were trimmed by 5 bases and 3 bases, with 20 bases remaining between them. Germline V lookup: CDR1 SNHLY, CDR2 FYNNEI. CDR3 length: 17 amino acids. Source material: PBMCs. This chain links TRBV2 with TRBJ1-5; maybe TRBD1 (6 bases). The receptor was isolated from a woman under 30 in good health and CMV-seropositive. The chain's CDR3 is CASSPGHRLVVNQPQHF. CDR3 in DNA: TGTGCCAGCAGTCCGGGACACCGTCTGGTGGTCAATCAGCCCCAGCATTTT. The whole variable domain, filled in from reference TRBV2 and TRBJ1-5, reads EPEVTQTPSHQVTQMGQEVILRCVPISNHLYFYWYRQILGQKVEFLVSFYNNEISEKSEIFDDQFSVERPDGSNFTLKIRSTKLEDSAMYFCASSPGHRLVVNQPQHFGDGTRLSIL.